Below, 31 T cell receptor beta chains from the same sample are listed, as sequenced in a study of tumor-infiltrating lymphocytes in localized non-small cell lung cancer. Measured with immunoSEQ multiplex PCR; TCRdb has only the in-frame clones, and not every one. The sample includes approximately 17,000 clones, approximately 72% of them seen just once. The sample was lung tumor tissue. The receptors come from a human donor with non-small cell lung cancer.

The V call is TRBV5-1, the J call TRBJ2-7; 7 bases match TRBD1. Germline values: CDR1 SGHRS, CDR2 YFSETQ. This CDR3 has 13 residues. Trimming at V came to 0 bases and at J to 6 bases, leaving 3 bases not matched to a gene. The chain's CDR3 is CASSLVGQAEQYF. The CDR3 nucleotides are TGCGCCAGCAGCTTGGTCGGACAGGCCGAGCAGTACTTC.

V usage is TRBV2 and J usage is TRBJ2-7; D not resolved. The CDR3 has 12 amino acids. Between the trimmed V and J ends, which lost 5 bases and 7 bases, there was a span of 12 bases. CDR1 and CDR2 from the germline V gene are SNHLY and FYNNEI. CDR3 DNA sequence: TGTGCCAGCAGTCTCCGCCCCACTGAGCAGTACTTC. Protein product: CASSLRPTEQYF.

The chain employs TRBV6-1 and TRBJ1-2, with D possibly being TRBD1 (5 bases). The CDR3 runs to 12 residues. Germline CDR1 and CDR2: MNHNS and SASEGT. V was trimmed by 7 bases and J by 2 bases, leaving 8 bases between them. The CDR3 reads CASKEGNYGYTF. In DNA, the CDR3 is TGTGCCAGCAAGGAGGGGAACTATGGCTACACCTTC.

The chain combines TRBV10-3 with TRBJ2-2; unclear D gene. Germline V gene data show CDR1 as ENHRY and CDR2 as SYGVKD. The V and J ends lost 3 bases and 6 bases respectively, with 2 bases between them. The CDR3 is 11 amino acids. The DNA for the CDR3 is TGTGCCATCAGTGATCCCGGGGAGCTGTTTTTT. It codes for CAISDPGELFF.

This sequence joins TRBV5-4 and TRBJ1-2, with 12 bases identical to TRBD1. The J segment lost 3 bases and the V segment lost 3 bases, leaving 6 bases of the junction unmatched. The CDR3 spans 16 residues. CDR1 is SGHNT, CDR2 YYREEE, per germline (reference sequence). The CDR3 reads CASSSPGTGGHYGYTF. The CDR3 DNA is TGTGCCAGCAGCTCGCCCGGGACAGGGGGCCACTATGGCTACACCTTC. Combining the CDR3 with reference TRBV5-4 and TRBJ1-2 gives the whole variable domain ETGVTQSPTHLIKTRGQQVTLRCSSQSGHNTVSWYQQALGQGPQFIFQYYREEENGRGNFPPRFSGLQFPNYSSELNVNALELDDSALYLCASSSPGTGGHYGYTFGSGTRLTVV.

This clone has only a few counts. CDR3 nucleotide sequence: TGTGCCAGCAGCTTGGGGACAGGGAGGACCGGGGAGCTGTTTTTT. Protein: CASSLGTGRTGELFF. V and J are TRBV5-4 and TRBJ2-2, with TRBD1 matching 8 bases. Germline lookup yields CDR1 SGHNT and CDR2 YYREEE (reference sequence). Germline trimming cut 0 bases from V and 5 bases from J; bases unmatched to any gene: 3. This CDR3 comprises 15 residues.

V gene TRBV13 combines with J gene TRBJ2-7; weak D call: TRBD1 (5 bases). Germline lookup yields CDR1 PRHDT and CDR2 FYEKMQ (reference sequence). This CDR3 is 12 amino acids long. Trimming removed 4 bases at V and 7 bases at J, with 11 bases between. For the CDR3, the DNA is TGTGCCAGCAGCTCCAGGGTCGGTGAGCAGTACTTC. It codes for CASSSRVGEQYF.

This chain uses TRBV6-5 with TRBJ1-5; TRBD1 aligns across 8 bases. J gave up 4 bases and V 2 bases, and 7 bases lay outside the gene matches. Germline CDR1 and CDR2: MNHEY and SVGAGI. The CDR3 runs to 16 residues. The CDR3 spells CASSYTTGDFNQPQHF. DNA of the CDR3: TGTGCCAGCAGTTACACGACAGGGGACTTTAATCAGCCCCAGCATTTT.

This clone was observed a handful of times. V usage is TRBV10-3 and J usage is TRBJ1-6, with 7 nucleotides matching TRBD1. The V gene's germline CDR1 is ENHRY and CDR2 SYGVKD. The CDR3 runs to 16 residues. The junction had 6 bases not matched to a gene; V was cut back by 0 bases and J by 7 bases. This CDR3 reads CAISESDRVKNSPLHF. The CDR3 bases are TGTGCCATCAGTGAGTCAGACAGGGTAAAAAATTCACCCCTCCACTTT.

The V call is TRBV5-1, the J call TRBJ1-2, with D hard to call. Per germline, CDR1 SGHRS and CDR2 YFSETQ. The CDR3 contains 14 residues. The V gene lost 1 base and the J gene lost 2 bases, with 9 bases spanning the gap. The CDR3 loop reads CASSLSAQNYGYTF. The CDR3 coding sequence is TGCGCCAGCAGCTTGTCCGCCCAAAACTATGGCTACACCTTC.

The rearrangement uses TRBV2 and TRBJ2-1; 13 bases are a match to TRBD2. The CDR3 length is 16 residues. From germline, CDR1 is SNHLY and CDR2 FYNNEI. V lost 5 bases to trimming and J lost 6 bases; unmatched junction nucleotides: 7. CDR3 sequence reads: CASSTGTSGIPNEQFF. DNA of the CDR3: TGTGCCAGCAGTACCGGGACTAGCGGGATACCCAATGAGCAGTTCTTC.

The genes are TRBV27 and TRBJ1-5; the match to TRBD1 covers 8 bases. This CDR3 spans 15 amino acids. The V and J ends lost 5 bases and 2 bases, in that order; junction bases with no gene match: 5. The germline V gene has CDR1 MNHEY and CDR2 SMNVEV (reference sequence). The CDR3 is CASSIDRGGNQPQHF. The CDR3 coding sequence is TGTGCCAGCAGTATCGACAGGGGCGGCAATCAGCCCCAGCATTTT.

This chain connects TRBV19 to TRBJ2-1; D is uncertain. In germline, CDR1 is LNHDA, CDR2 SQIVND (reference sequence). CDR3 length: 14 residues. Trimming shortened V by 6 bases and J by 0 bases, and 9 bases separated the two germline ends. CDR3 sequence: CASRRRDSYNEQFF. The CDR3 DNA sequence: TGTGCCAGTAGACGAAGGGACTCCTACAATGAGCAGTTCTTC.

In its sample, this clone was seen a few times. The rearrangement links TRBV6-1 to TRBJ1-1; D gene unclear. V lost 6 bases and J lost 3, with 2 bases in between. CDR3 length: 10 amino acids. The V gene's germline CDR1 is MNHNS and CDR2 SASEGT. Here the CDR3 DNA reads TGTGCCAGCAGGGACACTGAAGCTTTCTTT. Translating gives CASRDTEAFF.

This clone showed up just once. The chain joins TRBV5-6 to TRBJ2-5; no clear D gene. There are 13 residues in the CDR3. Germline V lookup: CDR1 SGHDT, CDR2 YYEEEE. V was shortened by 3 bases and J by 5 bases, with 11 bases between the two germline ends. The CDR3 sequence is CASSSRPSETQYF. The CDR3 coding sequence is TGTGCCAGCAGCTCTCGCCCCTCCGAGACCCAGTACTTC.

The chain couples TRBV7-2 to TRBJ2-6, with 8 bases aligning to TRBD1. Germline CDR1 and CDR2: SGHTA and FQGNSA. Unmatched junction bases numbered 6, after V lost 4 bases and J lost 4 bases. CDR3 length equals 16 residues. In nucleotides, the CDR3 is TGTGCCAGCAGCTATGACGGACAGGGAGGGGCCAACGTCCTGACTTTC. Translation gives CASSYDGQGGANVLTF. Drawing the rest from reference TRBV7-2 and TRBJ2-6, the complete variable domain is GAGVSQSPSNKVTEKGKDVELRCDPISGHTALYWYRQSLGQGLEFLIYFQGNSAPDKSGLPSDRFSAERTGGSVSTLTIQRTQQEDSAVYLCASSYDGQGGANVLTFGAGSRLTVL.

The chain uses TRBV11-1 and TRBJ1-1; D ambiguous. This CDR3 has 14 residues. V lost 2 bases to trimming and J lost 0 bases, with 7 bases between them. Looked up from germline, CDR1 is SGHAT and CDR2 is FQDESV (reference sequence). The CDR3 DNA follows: TGTGCCAGCAGCTTAATTAGGGTGAACACTGAAGCTTTCTTT. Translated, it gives CASSLIRVNTEAFF.

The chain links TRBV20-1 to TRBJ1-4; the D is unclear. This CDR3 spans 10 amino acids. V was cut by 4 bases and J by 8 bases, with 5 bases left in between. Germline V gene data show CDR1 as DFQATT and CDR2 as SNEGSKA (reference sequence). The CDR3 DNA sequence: TGCAGTGCTATGGAGGAAAAACTGTTTTTT. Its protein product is CSAMEEKLFF.

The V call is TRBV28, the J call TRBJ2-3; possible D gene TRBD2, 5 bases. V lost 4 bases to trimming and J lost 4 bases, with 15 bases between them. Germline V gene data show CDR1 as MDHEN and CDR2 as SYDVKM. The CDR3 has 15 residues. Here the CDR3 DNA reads TGTGCCAGCAGTTCCGGCACTAGGCTTGCAGATACGCAGTATTTT. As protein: CASSSGTRLADTQYF.

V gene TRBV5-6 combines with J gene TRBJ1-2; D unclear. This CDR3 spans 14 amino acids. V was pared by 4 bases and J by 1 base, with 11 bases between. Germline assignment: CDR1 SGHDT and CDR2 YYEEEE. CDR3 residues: CASSEIVGNYGYTF. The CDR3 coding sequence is TGTGCCAGCAGCGAGATAGTAGGTAACTATGGCTACACCTTC.

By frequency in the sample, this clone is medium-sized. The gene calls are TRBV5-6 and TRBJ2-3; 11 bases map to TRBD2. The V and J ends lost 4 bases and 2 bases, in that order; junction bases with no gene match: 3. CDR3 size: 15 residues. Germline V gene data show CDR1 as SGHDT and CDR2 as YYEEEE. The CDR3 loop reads CASSRLAGFTDTQYF. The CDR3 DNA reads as TGTGCCAGCAGCAGACTAGCGGGGTTCACAGATACGCAGTATTTT.

This CDR3 is CASSLRGRWETQYF. DNA for the CDR3: TGTGCCAGCAGTTTGAGGGGGCGCTGGGAGACCCAGTACTTC. V is TRBV28 and J is TRBJ2-5; 7 bases align to TRBD1. The CDR3 totals 14 residues. Germline V gene lookup returns CDR1 MDHEN and CDR2 SYDVKM. Trimming removed 3 bases from V and 5 bases from J; junction bases left unmatched: 6.

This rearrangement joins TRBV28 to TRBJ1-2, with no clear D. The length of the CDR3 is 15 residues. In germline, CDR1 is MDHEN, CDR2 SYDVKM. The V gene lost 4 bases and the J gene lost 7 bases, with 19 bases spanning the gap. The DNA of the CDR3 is TGTGCCAGCAGTTCCCCCGGCTCTGGAACCCGTGGCTACACCTTC. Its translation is CASSSPGSGTRGYTF.

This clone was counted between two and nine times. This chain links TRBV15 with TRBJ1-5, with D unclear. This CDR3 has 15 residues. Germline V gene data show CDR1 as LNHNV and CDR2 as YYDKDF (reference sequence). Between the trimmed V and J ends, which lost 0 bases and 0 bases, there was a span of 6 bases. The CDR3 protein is CATSRDLPSNQPQHF. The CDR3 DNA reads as TGTGCCACCAGCAGAGATCTCCCTAGCAATCAGCCCCAGCATTTT.

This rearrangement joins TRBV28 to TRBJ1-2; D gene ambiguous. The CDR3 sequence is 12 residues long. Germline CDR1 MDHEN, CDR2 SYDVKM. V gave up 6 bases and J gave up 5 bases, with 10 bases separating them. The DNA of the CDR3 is TGTGCCAGCAGCGCTTCGGGGTATGGCTACACCTTC. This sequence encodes CASSASGYGYTF.

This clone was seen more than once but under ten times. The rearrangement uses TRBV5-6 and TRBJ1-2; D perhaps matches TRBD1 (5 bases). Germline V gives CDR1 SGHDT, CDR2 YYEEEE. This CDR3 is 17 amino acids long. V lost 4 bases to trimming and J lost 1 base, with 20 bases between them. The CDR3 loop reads CASSPVPGAYGNYGYTF. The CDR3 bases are TGTGCCAGCAGCCCCGTCCCCGGGGCCTATGGTAACTATGGCTACACCTTC. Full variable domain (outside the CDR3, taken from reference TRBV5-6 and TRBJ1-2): DAGVTQSPTHLIKTRGQQVTLRCSPKSGHDTVSWYQQALGQGPQFIFQYYEEEERQRGNFPDRFSGHQFPNYSSELNVNALLLGDSALYLCASSPVPGAYGNYGYTFGSGTRLTVV.

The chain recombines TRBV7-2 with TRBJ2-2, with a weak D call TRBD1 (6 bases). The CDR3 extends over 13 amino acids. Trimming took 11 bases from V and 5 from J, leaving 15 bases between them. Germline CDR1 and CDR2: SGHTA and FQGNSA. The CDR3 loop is CADQQGRTGELFF. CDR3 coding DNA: TGTGCCGACCAGCAGGGGCGTACCGGGGAGCTGTTTTTT.

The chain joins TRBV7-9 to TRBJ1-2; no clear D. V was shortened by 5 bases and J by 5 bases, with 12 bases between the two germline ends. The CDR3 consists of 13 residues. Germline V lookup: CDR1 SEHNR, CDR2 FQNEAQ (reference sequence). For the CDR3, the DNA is TGTGCCAGCAGCCTGGGGAAAGAGTATGGCTACACCTTC. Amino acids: CASSLGKEYGYTF.

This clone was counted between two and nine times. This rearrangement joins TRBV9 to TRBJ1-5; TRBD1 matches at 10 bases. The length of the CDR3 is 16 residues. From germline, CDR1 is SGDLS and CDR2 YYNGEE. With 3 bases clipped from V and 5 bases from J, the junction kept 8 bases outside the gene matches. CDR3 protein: CASSGGQGRRDQPQHF. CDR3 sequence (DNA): TGTGCCAGCAGCGGGGGACAGGGGAGAAGGGATCAGCCCCAGCATTTT.

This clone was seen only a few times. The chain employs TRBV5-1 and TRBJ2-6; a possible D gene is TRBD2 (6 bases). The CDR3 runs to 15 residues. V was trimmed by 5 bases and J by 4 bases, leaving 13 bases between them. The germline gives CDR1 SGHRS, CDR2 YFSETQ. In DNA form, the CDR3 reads TGCGCCAGCAGTGGTGCGGGGAGCGGGGCCAACGTCCTGACTTTC. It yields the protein CASSGAGSGANVLTF.

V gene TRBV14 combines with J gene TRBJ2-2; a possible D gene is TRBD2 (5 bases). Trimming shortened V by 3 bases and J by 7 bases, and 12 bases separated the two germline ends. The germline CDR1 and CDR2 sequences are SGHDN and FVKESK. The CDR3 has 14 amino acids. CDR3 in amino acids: CASSQDRGIGELFF. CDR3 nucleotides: TGTGCCAGCAGCCAGGACCGGGGTATCGGGGAGCTGTTTTTT.